Listed below are T cell receptor beta chains from one sample, sequenced in a study of blood T cells in healthy people across ages. TCRdb re-derived calls from the 5' RACE reads in MiXCR, one entry per CDR3 protein. Of hundreds of thousands of distinct CDR3 sequences in the sample, more than 25% are singletons; the top ten hold around 15%. The source material was blood. The receptors were sampled from a woman aged 80 or over in good health. The CDR3 runs from the conserved cysteine through the conserved F or W. The D gene is left open where the match is weak. Part of the rows lack a size; the others show once, few, many or a class for expanded clones.

d_call	clone_size	v_call	j_call	cdr3_nt	cdr3_aa
TRBD1	NA	TRBV9	TRBJ2-5	TGTGCCAGCAGCGTGACAGGGAATACCGGAGAGACCCAGTACTTC	CASSVTGNTGETQYF
NA	many	TRBV7-2	TRBJ2-1	TGTGCCAGCAGGTCCGCCGTGAGGGTCGAGCAGTTCTTC	CASRSAVRVEQFF
NA	few	TRBV6-5	TRBJ2-5	TGTGCCAGCAGTTACAGGGGTTTTGCGGTAGTGGCCCTAGTTATCCAAGAGACCCAGTACTTC	CASSYRGFAVVALVIQETQYF
TRBD2	many	TRBV12-3/TRBV12-4	TRBJ2-5	TGTGCCAGCAGTCCGGCGGGGGTCACTAGCGGGGGGTTAGGAGAGACCCAGTACTTC	CASSPAGVTSGGLGETQYF
NA	NA	TRBV20-1	TRBJ2-1	TGCAGTGCTAGAGCCCTTGAGCAGTTCTTC	CSARALEQFF
NA	many	TRBV7-9	TRBJ2-5	TGTGCCAGCAGCCCCCACCGGGGGGCGGGAGAGACCCAGTACTTC	CASSPHRGAGETQYF
NA	NA	TRBV27	TRBJ1-2	TGTGCCAGCAGTCCCCGCTGGAACAGGAGCAACTATGGCTACACCTTC	CASSPRWNRSNYGYTF
TRBD2	many	TRBV11-2	TRBJ2-3	TGTGCCAGCACCCCGGCGGGGGTTACGCAGTATTTT	CASTPAGVTQYF
NA	NA	TRBV18	TRBJ1-1	TGTGCCACCTCTGGGCAGCAGAACACTGAAGCTTTCTTT	CATSGQQNTEAFF
NA	NA	TRBV24-1	TRBJ1-6	TGTGCCACCAGTGATTTGGTGGTTTCACCCCTCCACTTT	CATSDLVVSPLHF
NA	NA	TRBV10-2	TRBJ2-4	TGCGCCGGCAGTGGGGGGGCCAAAAACATTCAGTACTTC	CAGSGGAKNIQYF
NA	many	TRBV18	TRBJ2-5	TGTGCCAGCTCACCACAACCCGAGGAGACCCAGTACTTC	CASSPQPEETQYF
NA	many	TRBV6-2/TRBV6-3	TRBJ2-1	TGTGCCAGCAGTTACGGAACGGTTTCCGGGTACAATGAGCAGTTCTTC	CASSYGTVSGYNEQFF